This TCR beta chain was identified during a study of OX40 agonist ivuxolimab in advanced cancers. Study details: Dose-escalation subjects each had hepatocellular carcinoma, melanoma, renal cell or head and neck cancer.

Individuals having autoimmune disease history or systemic immunosuppression were not enrolled. Germline lookup yields CDR1 SGHTA and CDR2 FQGTGA. Trimming took 2 bases from V and 1 from J, leaving 10 bases between them. CDR3 length equals 15 residues. Repertoires were generated with immunoSEQ multiplex PCR, while TCRdb's copy carries only in-frame clones and drops some. Among 35,000 to 40,000 clones listed, 82% were seen once. Broader study findings: Those patients achieving a partial response at 0.1-3.0 mg/kg showed among the lowest clonal expansion. The average count of expanded clones was higher among CD8+ T cells than among CD4+.

Only a few counts were recorded for this clone. Its specificity is not known. The rearrangement uses TRBV7-3 and TRBJ2-3; D is undetermined. This receptor was obtained from an adult with an advanced solid tumor such as melanoma, head and neck, liver or kidney cancer. The sample consisted of CD4+ or CD8+ T cells sorted from blood, taken in a trial of the OX40 agonist ivuxolimab. The CDR3 coding sequence is TGTGCCAGCAGCTTAGGGAATCCCGGCACAGATACGCAGTATTTT. This gives the protein CASSLGNPGTDTQYF.